This T cell receptor beta chain was documented in a study of long-term antiretroviral therapy in people with HIV. Concerning this clone: Its antigen is not identified.

The V gene lost 7 bases and the J gene lost 1 base, with 7 bases spanning the gap. The CDR3 is 12 residues long. Germline V gene data show CDR1 as MDHEN and CDR2 as SYDVKM. Study-level points and caveats: The study collected no data on ART adherence, viral resistance or therapy changes.

Researchers report immunoSEQ v3.0 was run at survey level. Generated by immunoSEQ multiplex PCR, the TCRdb table keeps only in-frame clones and is missing some. The data hold more than 20,000 clones, with 82% observed a single time. The material sequenced was unsorted PBMCs, taken 0.5 years after starting antiretroviral therapy. J is TRBJ1-1 and V is TRBV28; perhaps TRBD1 as D (5 bases). The receptor was isolated from a man younger than 30 with HIV. Here the CDR3 reads CASITGNTEAFF. Here the CDR3 DNA reads TGTGCCAGCATCACAGGGAACACTGAAGCTTTCTTT.